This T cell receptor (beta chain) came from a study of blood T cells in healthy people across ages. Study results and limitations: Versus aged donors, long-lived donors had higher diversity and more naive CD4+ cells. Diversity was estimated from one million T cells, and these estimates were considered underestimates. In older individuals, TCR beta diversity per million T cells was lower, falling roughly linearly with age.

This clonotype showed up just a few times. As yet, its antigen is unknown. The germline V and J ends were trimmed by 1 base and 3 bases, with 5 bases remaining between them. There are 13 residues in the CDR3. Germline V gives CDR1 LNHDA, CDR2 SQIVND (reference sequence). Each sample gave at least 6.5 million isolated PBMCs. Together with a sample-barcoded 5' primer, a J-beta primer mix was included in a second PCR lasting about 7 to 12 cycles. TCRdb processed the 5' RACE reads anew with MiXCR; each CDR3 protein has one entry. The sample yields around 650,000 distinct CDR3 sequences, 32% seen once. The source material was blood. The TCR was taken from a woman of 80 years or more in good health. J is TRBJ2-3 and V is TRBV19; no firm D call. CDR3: CASSIATTDTQYF. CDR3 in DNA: TGTGCCAGTAGTATAGCGACAACAGATACGCAGTATTTT.